This TCR beta chain was sequenced for a study of T cells after yellow fever vaccination. Remarks on this clonotype: Its antigen is undetermined.

The CDR3 runs 15 residues. The J segment lost 6 bases and the V segment lost 7 bases, leaving 12 bases of the junction unmatched. Per germline, CDR1 SQVTM and CDR2 ANQGSEA. The study, taken as a whole, reports: Repertoires sorted by FACS could include abundant clonotypes that are contaminants from the bulk population.

TCRdb processed the 5' RACE reads anew with MiXCR; each CDR3 protein has one entry. The data hold 250,000 to 300,000 distinct CDR3 sequences, with around 5.2% observed a single time. This sequence was found in a man younger than 35 who received the YFV17D yellow fever vaccine. The material sequenced was CD4+ T cells sorted from PBMCs, taken on the day of the yellow fever booster vaccination. The rearrangement joins TRBV29-1 to TRBJ1-2; 12 bases line up with TRBD1. CDR3 loop: CSGEVPGQGADGYTF. CDR3 DNA sequence: TGCAGCGGCGAAGTACCGGGACAGGGGGCTGATGGCTACACCTTC.